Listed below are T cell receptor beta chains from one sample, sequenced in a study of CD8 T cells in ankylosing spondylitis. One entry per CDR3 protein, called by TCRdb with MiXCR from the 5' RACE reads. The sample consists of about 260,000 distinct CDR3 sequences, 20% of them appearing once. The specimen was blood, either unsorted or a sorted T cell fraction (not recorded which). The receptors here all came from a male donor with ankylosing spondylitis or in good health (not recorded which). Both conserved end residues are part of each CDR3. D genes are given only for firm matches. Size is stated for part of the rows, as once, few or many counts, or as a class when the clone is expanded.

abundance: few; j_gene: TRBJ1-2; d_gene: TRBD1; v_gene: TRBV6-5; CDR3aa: CASSRPGTGYTF; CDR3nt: TGTGCCAGCAGTCGTCCCGGGACAGGGTACACCTTC
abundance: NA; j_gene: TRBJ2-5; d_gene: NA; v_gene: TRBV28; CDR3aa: CASSSASETQYF; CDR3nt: TGTGCCAGCTCCTCAGCCTCCGAGACCCAGTACTTC
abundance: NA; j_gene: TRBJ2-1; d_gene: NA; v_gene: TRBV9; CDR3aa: CASSSSGPLRENEQFF; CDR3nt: TGTGCCAGCAGCTCCTCGGGCCCCCTCCGAGAGAATGAGCAGTTCTTC
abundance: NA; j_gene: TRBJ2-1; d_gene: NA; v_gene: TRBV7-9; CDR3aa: CASSLMADEQFF; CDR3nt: TGTGCCAGCAGCTTAATGGCGGATGAGCAGTTCTTC
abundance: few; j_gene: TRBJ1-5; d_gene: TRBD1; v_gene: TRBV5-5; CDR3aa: CASSPSGGRDNQPQHF; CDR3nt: TGTGCCAGCAGCCCCTCAGGGGGGCGAGACAATCAGCCCCAGCATTTT
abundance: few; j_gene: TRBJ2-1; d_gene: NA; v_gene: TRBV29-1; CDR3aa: CSVVASLNEQFF; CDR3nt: TGCAGCGTTGTGGCCTCCCTGAATGAGCAGTTCTTC
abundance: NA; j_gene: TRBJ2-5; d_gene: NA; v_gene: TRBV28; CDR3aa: CASTRQGGVETQYF; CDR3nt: TGTGCCAGCACCCGACAGGGAGGCGTAGAGACCCAGTACTTC
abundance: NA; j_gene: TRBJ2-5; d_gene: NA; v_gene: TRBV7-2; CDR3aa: CASSLSGGVEAQYF; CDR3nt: TGTGCCAGCAGCTTATCAGGGGGGGTAGAGGCCCAGTACTTC
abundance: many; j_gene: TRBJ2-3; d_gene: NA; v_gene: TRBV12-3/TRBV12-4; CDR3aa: CASSSRPGDTQYF; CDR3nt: TGTGCCAGCAGTTCAAGACCTGGGGATACGCAGTATTTT
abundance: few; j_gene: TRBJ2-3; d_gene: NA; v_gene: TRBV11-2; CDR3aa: CASSLSDQLYTQYF; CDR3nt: TGTGCCAGCAGCTTAAGTGACCAACTGTATACGCAGTATTTT
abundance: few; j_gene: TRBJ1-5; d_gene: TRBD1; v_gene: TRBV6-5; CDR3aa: CASIKEGGAGQPQHF; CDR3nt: TGTGCCAGCATTAAGGAAGGGGGCGCGGGGCAGCCCCAGCATTTT
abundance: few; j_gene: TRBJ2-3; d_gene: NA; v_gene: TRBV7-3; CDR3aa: CVSSLLGGSTDTQYF; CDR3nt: TGTGTCAGCAGCTTATTAGGGGGGAGCACAGATACGCAGTATTTT
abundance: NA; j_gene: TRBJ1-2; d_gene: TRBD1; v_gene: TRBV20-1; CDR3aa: CSAVQGVEGYGYTF; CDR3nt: TGCAGTGCTGTGCAGGGGGTGGAAGGATATGGCTACACCTTC
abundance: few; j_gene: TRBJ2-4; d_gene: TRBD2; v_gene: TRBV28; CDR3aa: CASSFTAGGASENIQYF; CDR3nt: TGTGCCAGCAGTTTTACCGCCGGGGGGGCTTCCGAAAACATTCAGTACTTC
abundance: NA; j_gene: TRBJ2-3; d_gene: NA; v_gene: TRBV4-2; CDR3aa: CASSQVRGGGISTDTQYF; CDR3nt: TGTGCCAGCAGCCAAGTCAGGGGCGGGGGAATCAGCACAGATACGCAGTATTTT
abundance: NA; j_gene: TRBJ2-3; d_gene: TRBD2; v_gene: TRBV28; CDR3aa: CASSSMGLAGDRDTQYF; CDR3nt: TGTGCCAGCAGTTCTATGGGACTAGCGGGAGATAGAGATACGCAGTATTTT
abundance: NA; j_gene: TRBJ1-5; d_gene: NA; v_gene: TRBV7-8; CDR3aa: CASSLARLGGGQPQHF; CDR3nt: TGTGCCAGCAGCTTAGCCCGGTTGGGGGGCGGGCAGCCCCAGCATTTT
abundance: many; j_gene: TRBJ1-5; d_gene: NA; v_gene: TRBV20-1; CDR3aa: CSARQNNQPQHF; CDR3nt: TGCAGTGCAAGACAGAACAATCAGCCCCAGCATTTT
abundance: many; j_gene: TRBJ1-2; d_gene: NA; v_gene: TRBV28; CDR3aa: CASSLGTTLYGYTF; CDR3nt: TGTGCCAGCTCCCTGGGCACGACCCTCTATGGCTACACCTTC
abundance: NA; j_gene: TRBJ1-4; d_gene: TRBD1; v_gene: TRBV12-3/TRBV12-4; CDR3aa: CASSLAGTGEKLFF; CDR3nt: TGTGCCAGCAGTTTAGCTGGGACAGGAGAAAAACTGTTTTTT
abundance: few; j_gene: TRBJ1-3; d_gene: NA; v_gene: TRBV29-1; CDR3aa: CSVAVQAGNTIYF; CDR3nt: TGCAGCGTTGCCGTACAGGCCGGAAACACCATATATTTT
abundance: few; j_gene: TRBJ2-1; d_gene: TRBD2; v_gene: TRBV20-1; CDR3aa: CSARPTIAGEQFF; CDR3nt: TGCAGTGCTAGACCTACCATAGCGGGGGAGCAGTTCTTC
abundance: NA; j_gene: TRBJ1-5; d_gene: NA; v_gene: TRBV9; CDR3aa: CASSPGVGASNQPQHF; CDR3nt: TGTGCCAGCAGTCCCGGGGTAGGGGCGAGCAATCAGCCCCAGCATTTT
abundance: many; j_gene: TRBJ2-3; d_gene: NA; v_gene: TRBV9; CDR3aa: CASSVGRTTDTQYF; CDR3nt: TGTGCCAGCAGCGTGGGGAGAACCACAGATACGCAGTATTTT
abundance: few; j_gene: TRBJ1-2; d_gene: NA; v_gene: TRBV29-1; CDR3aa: CSVVGLSPNYGYTF; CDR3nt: TGCAGCGTTGTGGGTCTGAGCCCCAACTATGGCTACACCTTC
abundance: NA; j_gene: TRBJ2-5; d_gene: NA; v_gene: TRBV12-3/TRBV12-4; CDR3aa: CASRHGPAEETQYF; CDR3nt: TGTGCCAGCAGGCATGGGCCCGCGGAAGAGACCCAGTACTTC
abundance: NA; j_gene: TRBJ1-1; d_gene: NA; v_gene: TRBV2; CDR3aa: CASSEGMANTEAFF; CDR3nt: TGTGCCAGCAGTGAGGGGATGGCCAACACTGAAGCTTTCTTT
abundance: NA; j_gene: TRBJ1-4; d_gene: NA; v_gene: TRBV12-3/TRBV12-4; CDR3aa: CASSPPAELREKLFF; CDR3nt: TGTGCCAGCAGTCCTCCCGCGGAACTGCGGGAAAAACTGTTTTTT
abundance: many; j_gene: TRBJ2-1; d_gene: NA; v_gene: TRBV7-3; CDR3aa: CASSLTVQNNEQFF; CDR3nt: TGTGCCAGCAGCTTAACTGTACAGAACAATGAGCAGTTCTTC
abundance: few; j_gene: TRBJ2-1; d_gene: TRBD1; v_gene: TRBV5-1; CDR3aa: CASSSLLWTGEGEQFF; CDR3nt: TGCGCCAGCAGCTCTCTACTATGGACAGGGGAAGGTGAGCAGTTCTTC
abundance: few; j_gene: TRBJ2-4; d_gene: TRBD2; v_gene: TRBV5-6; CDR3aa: CASSLVTSGGKNIQYF; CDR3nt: TGTGCCAGCAGCTTGGTGACTAGCGGGGGGAAAAACATTCAGTACTTC
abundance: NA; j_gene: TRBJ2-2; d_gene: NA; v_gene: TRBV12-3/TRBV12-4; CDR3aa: CASSFLSPHTGELFF; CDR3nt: TGTGCCAGCAGTTTTTTGAGTCCTCACACCGGGGAGCTGTTTTTT
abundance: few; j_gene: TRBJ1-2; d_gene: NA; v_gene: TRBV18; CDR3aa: CASSPILLGASNYGYTF; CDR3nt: TGTGCCAGCTCACCAATACTACTTGGGGCTTCTAACTATGGCTACACCTTC
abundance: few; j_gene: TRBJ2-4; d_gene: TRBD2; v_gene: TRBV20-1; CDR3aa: CSAQSTSGQYF; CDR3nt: TGCAGTGCCCAATCGACTAGCGGGCAGTACTTC
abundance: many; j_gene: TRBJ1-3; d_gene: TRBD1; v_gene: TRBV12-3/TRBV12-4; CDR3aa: CASRTGAGNTIYF; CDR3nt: TGTGCCAGCAGGACAGGGGCTGGAAACACCATATATTTT
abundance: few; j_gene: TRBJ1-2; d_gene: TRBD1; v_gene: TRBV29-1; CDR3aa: CSVEGRGPAGYTF; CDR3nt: TGCAGCGTTGAGGGCAGGGGGCCGGCTGGCTACACCTTC
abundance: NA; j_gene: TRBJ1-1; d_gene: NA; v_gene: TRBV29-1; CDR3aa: CSVEDGRRTEAFF; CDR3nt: TGCAGCGTTGAAGACGGACGAAGAACTGAAGCTTTCTTT